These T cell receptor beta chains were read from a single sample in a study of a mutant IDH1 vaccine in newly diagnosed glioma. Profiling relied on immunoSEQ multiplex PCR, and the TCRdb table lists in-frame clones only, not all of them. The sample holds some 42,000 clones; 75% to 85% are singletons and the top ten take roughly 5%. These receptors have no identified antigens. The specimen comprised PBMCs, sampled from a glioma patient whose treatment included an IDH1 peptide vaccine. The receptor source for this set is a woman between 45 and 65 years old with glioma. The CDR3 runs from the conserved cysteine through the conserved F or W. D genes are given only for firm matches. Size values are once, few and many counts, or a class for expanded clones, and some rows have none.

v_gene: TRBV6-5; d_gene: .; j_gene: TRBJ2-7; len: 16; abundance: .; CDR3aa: CASSYSRPLPGYEQYF; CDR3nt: TGTGCCAGCAGTTACTCAAGACCCCTTCCTGGATACGAGCAGTACTTC
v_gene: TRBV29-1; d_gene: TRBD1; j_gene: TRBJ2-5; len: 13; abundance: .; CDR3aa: CSAGRGQQETQYF; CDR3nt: TGCAGCGCCGGCCGGGGACAGCAAGAGACCCAGTACTTC
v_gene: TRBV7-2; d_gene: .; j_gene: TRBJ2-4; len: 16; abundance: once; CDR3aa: CASSNQGTISKNIQYF; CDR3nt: TGTGCCAGCTCCAATCAGGGGACCATTTCCAAAAACATTCAGTACTTC
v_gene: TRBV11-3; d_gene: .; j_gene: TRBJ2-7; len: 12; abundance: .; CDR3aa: CASSLLSYEQYF; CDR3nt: TGTGCCAGCAGCTTGCTCTCCTACGAGCAGTACTTC
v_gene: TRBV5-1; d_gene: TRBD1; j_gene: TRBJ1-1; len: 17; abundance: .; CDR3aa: CASSLVPGTGDVTEAFF; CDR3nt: TGCGCCAGCAGCTTGGTTCCCGGGACAGGGGATGTCACTGAAGCTTTCTTT
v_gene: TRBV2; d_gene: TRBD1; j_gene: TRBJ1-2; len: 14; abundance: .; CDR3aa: CASSRDRPNYGYTF; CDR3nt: TGTGCCAGCAGTCGGGACAGGCCTAACTATGGCTACACCTTC
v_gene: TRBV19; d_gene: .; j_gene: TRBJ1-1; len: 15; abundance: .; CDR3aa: CASSVPGRPNTEAFF; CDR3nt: TGTGCCAGTAGTGTCCCGGGACGGCCGAACACTGAAGCTTTCTTT
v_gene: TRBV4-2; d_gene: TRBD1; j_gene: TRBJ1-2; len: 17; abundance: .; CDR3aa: CASSQEGRTGRVGGYTF; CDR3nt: TGTGCCAGCAGCCAAGAAGGTAGGACAGGAAGGGTCGGTGGCTACACCTTC
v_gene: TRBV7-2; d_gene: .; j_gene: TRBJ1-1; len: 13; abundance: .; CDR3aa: CASEWGPNTEAFF; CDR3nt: TGTGCCAGCGAATGGGGGCCGAACACTGAAGCTTTCTTT
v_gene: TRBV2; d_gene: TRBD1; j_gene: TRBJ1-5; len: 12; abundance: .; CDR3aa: CASRQGNQPQHF; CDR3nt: TGTGCCAGCCGACAGGGGAATCAGCCCCAGCATTTT
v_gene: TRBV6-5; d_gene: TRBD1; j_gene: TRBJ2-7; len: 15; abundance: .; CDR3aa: CASSYGRDRSYEQYF; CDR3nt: TGTGCCAGCAGTTACGGTCGGGACAGATCCTACGAGCAGTACTTC
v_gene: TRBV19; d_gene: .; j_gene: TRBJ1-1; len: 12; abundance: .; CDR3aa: CASSKEGGGAFF; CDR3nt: TGTGCCAGTAGCAAAGAAGGGGGGGGCGCTTTCTTT
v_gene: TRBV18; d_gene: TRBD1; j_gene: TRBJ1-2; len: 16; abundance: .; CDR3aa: CASSQAGQVANYGYTF; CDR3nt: TGTGCCAGCTCACAAGCTGGACAGGTAGCTAACTATGGCTACACCTTC
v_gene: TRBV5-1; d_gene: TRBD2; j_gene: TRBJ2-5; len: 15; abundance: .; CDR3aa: CASSLVAGEKETQYF; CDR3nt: TGCGCCAGCAGCTTGGTAGCGGGGGAGAAGGAGACCCAGTACTTC
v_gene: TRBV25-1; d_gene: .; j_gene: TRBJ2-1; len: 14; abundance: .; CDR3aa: CASSEEGFSNEQFF; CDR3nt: TGTGCCAGCAGTGAGGAGGGCTTTAGCAATGAGCAGTTCTTC
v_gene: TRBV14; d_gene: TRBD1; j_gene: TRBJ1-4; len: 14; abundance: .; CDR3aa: CASSLGTVGEKLFF; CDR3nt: TGTGCCAGCAGCCTGGGGACAGTCGGGGAAAAACTGTTTTTT
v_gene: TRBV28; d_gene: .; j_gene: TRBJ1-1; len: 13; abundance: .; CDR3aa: CASSLRGGTEAFF; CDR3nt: TGTGCCAGCAGTTTAAGGGGGGGCACTGAAGCTTTCTTT
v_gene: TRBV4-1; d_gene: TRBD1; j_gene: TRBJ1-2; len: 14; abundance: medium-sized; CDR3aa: CASSQDRMTGGYTF; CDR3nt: TGCGCCAGCAGCCAAGATCGCATGACAGGGGGCTACACCTTC
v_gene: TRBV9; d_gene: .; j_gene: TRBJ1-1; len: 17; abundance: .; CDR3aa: CASSVSASVGGDTEAFF; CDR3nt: TGTGCCAGCAGCGTCTCGGCTTCCGTCGGAGGTGACACTGAAGCTTTCTTT
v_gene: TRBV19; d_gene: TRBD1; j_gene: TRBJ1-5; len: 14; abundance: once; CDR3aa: CASSKTGGNQPQHF; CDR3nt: TGTGCCAGTAGTAAAACAGGGGGAAATCAGCCCCAGCATTTT
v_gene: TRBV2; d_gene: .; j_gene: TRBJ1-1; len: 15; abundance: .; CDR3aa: CASSEDLGGSTEAFF; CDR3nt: TGTGCCAGCAGTGAAGATCTGGGCGGGAGCACTGAAGCTTTCTTT
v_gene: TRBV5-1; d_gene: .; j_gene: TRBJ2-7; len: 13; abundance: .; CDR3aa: CASSSLQLDEQYF; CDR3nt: TGCGCCAGCAGCTCGTTGCAATTAGACGAGCAGTACTTC
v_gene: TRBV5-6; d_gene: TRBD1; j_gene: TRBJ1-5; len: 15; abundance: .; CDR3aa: CASSYGTGPHQPQHF; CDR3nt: TGTGCCAGCAGCTATGGGACAGGCCCGCATCAGCCCCAGCATTTT
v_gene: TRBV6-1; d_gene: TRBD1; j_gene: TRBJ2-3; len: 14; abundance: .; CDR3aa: CASSGDSWGDTQYF; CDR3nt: TGTGCCAGCAGTGGGGACAGTTGGGGAGATACGCAGTATTTT
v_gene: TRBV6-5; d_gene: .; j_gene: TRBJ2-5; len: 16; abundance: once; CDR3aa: CASSYSQQGEWETQYF; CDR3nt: TGTGCCAGCAGTTACTCACAACAGGGCGAGTGGGAGACCCAGTACTTC
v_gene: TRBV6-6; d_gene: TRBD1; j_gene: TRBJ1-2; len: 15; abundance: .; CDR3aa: CASSYSGGSGYGYTF; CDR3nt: TGTGCCAGCAGTTACTCAGGGGGCTCCGGCTATGGCTACACCTTC
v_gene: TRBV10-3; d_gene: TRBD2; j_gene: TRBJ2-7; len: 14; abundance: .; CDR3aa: CAISAPAGGHEQYF; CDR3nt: TGTGCCATCAGCGCACCAGCGGGGGGTCACGAGCAGTACTTC
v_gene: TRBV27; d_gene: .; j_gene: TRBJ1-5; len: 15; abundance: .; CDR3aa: CASSGQGYSNQPQHF; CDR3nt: TGTGCCAGCAGCGGGCAGGGCTATAGCAATCAGCCCCAGCATTTT
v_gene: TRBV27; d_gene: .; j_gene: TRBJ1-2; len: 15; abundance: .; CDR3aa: CASSLAVGGAGGYTF; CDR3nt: TGTGCCAGCAGTTTGGCCGTAGGGGGGGCGGGTGGCTACACCTTC
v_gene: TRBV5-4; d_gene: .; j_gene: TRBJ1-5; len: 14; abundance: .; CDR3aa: CASSSSYSNQPQHF; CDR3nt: TGTGCCAGCAGCTCCTCTTATAGCAATCAGCCCCAGCATTTT
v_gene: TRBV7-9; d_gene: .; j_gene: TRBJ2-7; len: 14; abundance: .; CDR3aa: CASSLARRGMEQYF; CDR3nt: TGTGCCAGCAGCTTAGCCCGCAGGGGAATGGAGCAGTACTTC
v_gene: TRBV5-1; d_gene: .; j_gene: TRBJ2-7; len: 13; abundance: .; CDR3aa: CASSLQRGDEQYF; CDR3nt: TGCGCCAGCAGCTTACAACGCGGGGACGAGCAGTACTTC
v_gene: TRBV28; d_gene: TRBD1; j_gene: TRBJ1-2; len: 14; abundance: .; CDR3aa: CASSPRTGIYGYTF; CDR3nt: TGTGCCAGCAGTCCTCGGACAGGAATCTATGGCTACACCTTC
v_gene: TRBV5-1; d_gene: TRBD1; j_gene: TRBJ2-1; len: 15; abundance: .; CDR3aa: CASSAGTGAYNEQFF; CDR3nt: TGCGCCAGCAGCGCCGGGACAGGGGCCTACAATGAGCAGTTCTTC
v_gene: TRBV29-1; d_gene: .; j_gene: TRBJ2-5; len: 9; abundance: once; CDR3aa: CSVEGVQYF; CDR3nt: TGCAGCGTTGAGGGAGTGCAGTACTTC
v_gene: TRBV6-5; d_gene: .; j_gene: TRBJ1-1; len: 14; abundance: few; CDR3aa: CASRNRAGETEAFF; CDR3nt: TGTGCCAGCAGAAACCGGGCCGGCGAAACTGAAGCTTTCTTT
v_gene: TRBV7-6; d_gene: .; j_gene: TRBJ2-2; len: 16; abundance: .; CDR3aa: CASSLSEIANTGELFF; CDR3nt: TGTGCCAGCAGCTTATCCGAAATCGCGAACACCGGGGAGCTGTTTTTT
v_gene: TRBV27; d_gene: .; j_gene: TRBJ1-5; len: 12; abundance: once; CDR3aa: CASSSVGGPQHF; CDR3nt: TGTGCCAGCAGTTCTGTAGGGGGGCCCCAGCATTTT
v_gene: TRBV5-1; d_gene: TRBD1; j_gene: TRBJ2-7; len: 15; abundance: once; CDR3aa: CASSLDPGTGDEQYF; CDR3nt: TGCGCCAGCAGCTTGGATCCCGGGACAGGGGACGAGCAGTACTTC
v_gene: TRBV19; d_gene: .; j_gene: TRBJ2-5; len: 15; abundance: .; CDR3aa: CASSRSIGGIETQYF; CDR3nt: TGTGCCAGTAGTAGGTCGATTGGGGGTATCGAGACCCAGTACTTC
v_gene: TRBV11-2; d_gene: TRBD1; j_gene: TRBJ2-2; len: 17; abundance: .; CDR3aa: CASSLEAQGAHTGELFF; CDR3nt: TGTGCCAGCAGCTTAGAGGCACAGGGGGCGCATACCGGGGAGCTGTTTTTT
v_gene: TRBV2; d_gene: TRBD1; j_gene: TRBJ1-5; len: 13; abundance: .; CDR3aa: CASSDRVRQPQHF; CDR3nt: TGTGCCAGCAGCGACAGGGTTAGACAGCCCCAGCATTTT
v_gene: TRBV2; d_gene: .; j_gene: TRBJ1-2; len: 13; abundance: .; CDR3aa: CASSGPGFYGYTF; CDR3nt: TGTGCCAGCAGTGGCCCGGGTTTCTATGGCTACACCTTC